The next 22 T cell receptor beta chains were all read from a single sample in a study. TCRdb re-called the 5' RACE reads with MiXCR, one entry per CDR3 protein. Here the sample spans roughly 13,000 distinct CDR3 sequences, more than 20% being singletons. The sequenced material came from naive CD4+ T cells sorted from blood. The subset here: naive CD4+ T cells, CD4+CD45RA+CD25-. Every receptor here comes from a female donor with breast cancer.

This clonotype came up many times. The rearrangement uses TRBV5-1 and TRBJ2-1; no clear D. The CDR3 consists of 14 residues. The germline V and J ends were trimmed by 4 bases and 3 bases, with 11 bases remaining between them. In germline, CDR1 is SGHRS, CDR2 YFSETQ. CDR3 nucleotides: TGCGCCAGCAGCGGGCAGAGACACTACAATGAGCAGTTCTTC. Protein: CASSGQRHYNEQFF.

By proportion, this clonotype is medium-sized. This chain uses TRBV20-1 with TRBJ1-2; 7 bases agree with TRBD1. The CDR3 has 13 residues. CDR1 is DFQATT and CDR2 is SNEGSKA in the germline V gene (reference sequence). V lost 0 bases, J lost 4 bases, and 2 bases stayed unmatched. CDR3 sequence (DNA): TGCAGTGCTAGAGAAGGGGGCGCCTATGGCTACACCTTC. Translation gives CSAREGGAYGYTF.

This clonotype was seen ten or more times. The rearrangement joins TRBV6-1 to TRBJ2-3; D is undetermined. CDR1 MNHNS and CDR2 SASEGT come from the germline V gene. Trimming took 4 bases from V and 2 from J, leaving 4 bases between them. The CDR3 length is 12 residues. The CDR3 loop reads CASSGITDTQYF. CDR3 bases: TGTGCCAGCAGTGGGATCACAGATACGCAGTATTTT.

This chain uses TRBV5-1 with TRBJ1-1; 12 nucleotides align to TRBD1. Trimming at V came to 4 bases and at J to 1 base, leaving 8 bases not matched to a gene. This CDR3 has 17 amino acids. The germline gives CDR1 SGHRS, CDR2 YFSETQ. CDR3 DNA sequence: TGCGCCAGCAGCCCTGTCCCGGGACAGGGGGCGAACACTGAAGCTTTCTTT. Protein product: CASSPVPGQGANTEAFF.

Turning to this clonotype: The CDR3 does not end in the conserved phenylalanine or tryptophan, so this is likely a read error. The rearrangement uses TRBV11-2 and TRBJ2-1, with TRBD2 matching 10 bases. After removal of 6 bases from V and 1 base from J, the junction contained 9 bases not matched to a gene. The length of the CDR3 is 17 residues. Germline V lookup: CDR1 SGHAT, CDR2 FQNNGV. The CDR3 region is CASRNLRAGGSYNEQFL. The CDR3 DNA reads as TGTGCCAGCAGAAATCTACGAGCGGGAGGGTCCTACAATGAGCAGTTCCTC.

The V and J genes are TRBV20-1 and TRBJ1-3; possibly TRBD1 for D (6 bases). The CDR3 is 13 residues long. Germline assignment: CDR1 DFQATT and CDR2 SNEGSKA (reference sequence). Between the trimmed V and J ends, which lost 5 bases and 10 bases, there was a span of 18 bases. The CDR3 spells CSAPKARGETIYF. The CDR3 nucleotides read TGCAGTGCTCCCAAGGCCAGGGGTGAGACCATATATTTT.

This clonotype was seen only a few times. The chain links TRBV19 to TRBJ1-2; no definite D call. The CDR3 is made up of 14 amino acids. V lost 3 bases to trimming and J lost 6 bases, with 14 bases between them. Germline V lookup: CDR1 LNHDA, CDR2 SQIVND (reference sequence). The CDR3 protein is CASSMEGRANGYTF. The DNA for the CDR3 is TGTGCCAGTAGTATGGAGGGTAGGGCCAATGGCTACACCTTC.

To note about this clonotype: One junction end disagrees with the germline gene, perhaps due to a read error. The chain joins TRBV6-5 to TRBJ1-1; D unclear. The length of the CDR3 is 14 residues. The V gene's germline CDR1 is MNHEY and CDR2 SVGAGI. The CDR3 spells CASTPDMWNTEASF. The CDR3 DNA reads TGTGCCAGCACCCCCGACATGTGGAACACTGAAGCTTCCTTT.

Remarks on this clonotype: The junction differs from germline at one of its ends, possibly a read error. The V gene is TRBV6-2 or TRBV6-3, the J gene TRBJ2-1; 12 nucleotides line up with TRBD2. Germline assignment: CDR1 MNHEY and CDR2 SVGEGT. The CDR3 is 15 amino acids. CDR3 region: CASRGLAGRGNGQFF. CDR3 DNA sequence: TGTGCCAGCCGAGGACTAGCGGGAAGAGGCAATGGGCAGTTCTTC.

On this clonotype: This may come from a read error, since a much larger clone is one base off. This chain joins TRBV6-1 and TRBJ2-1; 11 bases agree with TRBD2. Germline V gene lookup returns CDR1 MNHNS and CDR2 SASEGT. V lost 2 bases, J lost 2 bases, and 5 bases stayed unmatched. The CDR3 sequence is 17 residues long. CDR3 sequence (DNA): TGTGCCAGCAGTGAAAGGCTAGCGGGAGGACCCTACAATGAGCAGTTCTTC. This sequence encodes CASSERLAGGPYNEQFF.

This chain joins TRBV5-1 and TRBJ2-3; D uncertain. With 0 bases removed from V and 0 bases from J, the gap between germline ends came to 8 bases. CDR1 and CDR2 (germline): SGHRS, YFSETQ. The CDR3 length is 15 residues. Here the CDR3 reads CASSLERNSTDTQYF. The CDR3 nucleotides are TGCGCCAGCAGCTTGGAGAGGAACAGCACAGATACGCAGTATTTT.

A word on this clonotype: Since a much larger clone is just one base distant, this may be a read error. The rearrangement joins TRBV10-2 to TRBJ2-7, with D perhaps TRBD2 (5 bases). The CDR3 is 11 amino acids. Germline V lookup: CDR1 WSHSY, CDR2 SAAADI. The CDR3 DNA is TGCGCCGGCAGTGAGAGGGTCGAGCAGTACTTC. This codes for CAGSERVEQYF.

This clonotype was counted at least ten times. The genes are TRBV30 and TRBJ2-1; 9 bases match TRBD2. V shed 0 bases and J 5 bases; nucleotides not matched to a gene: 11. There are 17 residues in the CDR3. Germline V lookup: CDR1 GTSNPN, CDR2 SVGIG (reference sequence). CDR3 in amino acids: CAWSVARTGTSNNEQFF. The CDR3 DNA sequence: TGTGCCTGGAGTGTAGCTCGGACCGGGACTAGCAACAATGAGCAGTTCTTC.

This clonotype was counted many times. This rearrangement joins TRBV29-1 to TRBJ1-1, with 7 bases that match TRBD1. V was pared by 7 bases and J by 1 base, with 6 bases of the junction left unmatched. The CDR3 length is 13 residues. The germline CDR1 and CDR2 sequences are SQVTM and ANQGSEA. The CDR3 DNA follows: TGCAGCGCCCGGACAGGTGGGAACACTGAAGCTTTCTTT. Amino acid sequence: CSARTGGNTEAFF.

CDR3 region: CASSLGLASRSVETQYF. CDR3 in DNA: TGTGCCAGCAGCTTAGGGCTGGCTAGCAGGAGTGTGGAGACCCAGTACTTC. This chain connects TRBV7-9 to TRBJ2-5, with D perhaps matching TRBD2 (5 bases). Germline V gene data show CDR1 as SEHNR and CDR2 as FQNEAQ (reference sequence). The CDR3 is 17 residues long. Between the trimmed V and J ends, which lost 1 base and 5 bases, there was a span of 20 bases.

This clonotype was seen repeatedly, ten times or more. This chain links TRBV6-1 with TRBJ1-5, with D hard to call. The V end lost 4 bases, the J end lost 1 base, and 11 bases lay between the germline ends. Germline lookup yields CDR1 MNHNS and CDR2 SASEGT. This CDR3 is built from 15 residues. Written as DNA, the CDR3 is TGTGCCAGCAGTGTTGGGCGTACCAGCAATCAGCCCCAGCATTTT. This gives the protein CASSVGRTSNQPQHF.

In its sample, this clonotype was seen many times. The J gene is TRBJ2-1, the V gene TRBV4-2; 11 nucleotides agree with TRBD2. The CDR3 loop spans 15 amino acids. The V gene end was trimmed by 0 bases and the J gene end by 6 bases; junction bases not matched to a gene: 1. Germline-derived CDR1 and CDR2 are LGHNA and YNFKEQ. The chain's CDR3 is CASSQDSGGANEQFF. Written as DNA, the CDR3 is TGTGCCAGCAGCCAAGATAGCGGGGGGGCCAATGAGCAGTTCTTC.

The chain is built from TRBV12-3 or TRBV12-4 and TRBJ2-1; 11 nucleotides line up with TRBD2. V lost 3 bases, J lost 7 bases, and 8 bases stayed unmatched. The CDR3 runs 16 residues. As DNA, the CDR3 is TGTGCCAGCAGTTTCGGCCTAGCGGGGGGTCATAATGAGCAGTTCTTC. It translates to CASSFGLAGGHNEQFF.

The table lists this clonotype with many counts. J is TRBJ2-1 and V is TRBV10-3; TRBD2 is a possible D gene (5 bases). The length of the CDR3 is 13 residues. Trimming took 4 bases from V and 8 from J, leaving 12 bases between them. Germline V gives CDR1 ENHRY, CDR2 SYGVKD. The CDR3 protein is CAISASRGDEQFF. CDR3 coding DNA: TGTGCCATCAGTGCTAGCAGAGGCGATGAGCAGTTCTTC.

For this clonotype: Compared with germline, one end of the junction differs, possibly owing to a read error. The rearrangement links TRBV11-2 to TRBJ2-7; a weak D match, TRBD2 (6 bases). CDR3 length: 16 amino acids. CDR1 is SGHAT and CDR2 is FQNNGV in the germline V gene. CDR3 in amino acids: CASSLHLEGRAYGQYF. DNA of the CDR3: TGTGCCAGCAGCTTACATTTGGAGGGCCGGGCCTACGGGCAGTACTTC.

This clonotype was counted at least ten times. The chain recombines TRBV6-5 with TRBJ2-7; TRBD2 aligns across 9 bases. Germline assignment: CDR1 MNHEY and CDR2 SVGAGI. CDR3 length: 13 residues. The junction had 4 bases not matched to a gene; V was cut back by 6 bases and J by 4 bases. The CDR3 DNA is TGTGCCAGCAGACGGCGGGAGGGGTACGAGCAGTACTTC. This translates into CASRRREGYEQYF.

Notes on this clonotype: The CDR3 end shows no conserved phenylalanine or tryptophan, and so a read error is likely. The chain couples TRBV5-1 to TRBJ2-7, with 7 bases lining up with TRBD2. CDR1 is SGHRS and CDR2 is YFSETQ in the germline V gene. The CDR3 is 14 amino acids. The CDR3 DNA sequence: TGCGCCAACAGCTTCCGGGGGGAAACCTACGAGCAGTACCTC. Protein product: CANSFRGETYEQYL.